This TCR beta chain was found in a study of OX40 agonist ivuxolimab in advanced cancers. Study information: Partial responses were achieved by three patients, of whom one had hepatocellular carcinoma and two had cutaneous melanoma.

CDR1 is SGHAT and CDR2 is FQNNGV in the germline V gene. Deletions cut 3 bases from V and 1 base from J, with 6 bases between. CDR3 length: 13 residues. This table comes from immunoSEQ multiplex PCR, and its TCRdb copy is limited to in-frame clones, with some not included. The sample lists tens of thousands of clones; approximately 92% were seen once. Regarding this clone: Antigen: not known.

Study-wide results and caveats: Relative to CD4+, CD8+ T cells held more expanded clones on average.

Material: CD4+ or CD8+ T cells sorted from blood, obtained in a trial of the OX40 agonist ivuxolimab. V and J are TRBV11-2 and TRBJ2-5; D gene unclear. The sequence came from an adult with an advanced solid tumor such as melanoma, head and neck, liver or kidney cancer. The DNA for the CDR3 is TGTGCCAGCAGCTTCTCGGGCCAAGAGACCCAGTACTTC. Translated, it gives CASSFSGQETQYF.